The 11 T cell receptor beta chains below all came from one sample that was sequenced in a study of blood T cell repertoires in COVID-19. Repertoires were generated with immunoSEQ multiplex PCR, while TCRdb's copy carries only in-frame clones and drops some. This table holds 300,000 to 400,000 clones, about 87% found once. The sample comprised peripheral blood. The receptors were sampled from a woman aged 30 to 39 with COVID-19, enrolled during active disease.

The gene calls are TRBV28 and TRBJ1-2, with 7 bases fitting TRBD1. The CDR3 has 13 residues. The J segment lost 4 bases and the V segment lost 10 bases, leaving 9 bases of the junction unmatched. CDR1 is MDHEN, CDR2 SYDVKM, per germline. The CDR3 here is CATLQRTGYGYTF. CDR3 nucleotides: TGTGCCACGCTTCAGAGGACAGGCTATGGCTACACCTTC.

The chain combines TRBV5-6 with TRBJ1-6, with no clear D. V was clipped by 4 bases and J by 6 bases, with 11 bases between them. Germline-derived CDR1 and CDR2 are SGHDT and YYEEEE. The CDR3 runs 14 residues. DNA for the CDR3: TGTGCCAGCAGCCCGGGTCCTCTTAATTCACCCCTCCACTTT. Translation gives CASSPGPLNSPLHF. Combining the CDR3 with reference TRBV5-6 and TRBJ1-6 gives the whole variable domain DAGVTQSPTHLIKTRGQQVTLRCSPKSGHDTVSWYQQALGQGPQFIFQYYEEEERQRGNFPDRFSGHQFPNYSSELNVNALLLGDSALYLCASSPGPLNSPLHFGNGTRLTVT.

The count of this clone is one. The V call is TRBV2, the J call TRBJ1-2; D gene ambiguous. Per germline, CDR1 SNHLY and CDR2 FYNNEI. This CDR3 spans 12 amino acids. The ends were cut back, 7 bases at V and 12 bases at J, with 18 bases in the middle. The CDR3 loop is CASTLTPSLDTF. The CDR3 DNA follows: TGTGCCAGCACCCTGACACCTTCATTGGACACCTTC.

The table lists this clone with a count of one. Different DNA sequences within this sample yield the same CDR3. CDR3 amino acids: CASSLQGIYGYTF. The CDR3 DNA reads TGTGCCAGCAGCTTGCAGGGAATCTATGGCTACACCTTC. V and J are TRBV11-3 and TRBJ1-2; D perhaps matches TRBD1 (5 bases). This CDR3 is built from 13 residues. Germline loops: CDR1 SGHNT, CDR2 YENEEA. Trimming cost V 3 bases and J 4 bases, with 9 bases left between them.

The genes are TRBV30 and TRBJ1-5, with a tentative D call TRBD1 (5 bases). V was pared by 6 bases and J by 0 bases, with 12 bases between. Germline V gene sequence: CDR1 GTSNPN, CDR2 SVGIG (reference sequence). The CDR3 is 14 amino acids. The CDR3 sequence is CACGRGLSNQPQHF. The CDR3 coding sequence is TGTGCCTGTGGTAGGGGTCTTAGCAATCAGCCCCAGCATTTT.

This clone was seen just once. Other DNA sequences in this specimen translate into the identical CDR3. The V gene is TRBV11-3, the J gene TRBJ2-1; TRBD1 might be the D (5 bases). This CDR3 has 12 residues. Germline CDR1 reads SGHNT; CDR2 reads YENEEA. Deletions cut 5 bases from V and 5 bases from J, with 7 bases between. The CDR3 DNA sequence: TGTGCCAGCAGCCCCAGGGACAATGAGCAGTTCTTC. As protein: CASSPRDNEQFF.

The rearrangement joins TRBV6-5 to TRBJ2-2, with 8 bases matching TRBD2. Looked up from germline, CDR1 is MNHEY and CDR2 is SVGAGI. This CDR3 contains 15 residues. The trim removed 8 bases at V and 4 bases at J, leaving 9 bases unmatched. CDR3 sequence (DNA): TGTGCCAGCGTTCGGGGGGGGCGCCTCACCGGGGAGCTGTTTTTT. This gives the protein CASVRGGRLTGELFF.

J is TRBJ1-3 and V is TRBV28; D may be TRBD1 (5 bases). CDR1 and CDR2 (germline): MDHEN, SYDVKM. The CDR3 is 14 residues long. The germline V and J ends were trimmed by 7 bases and 3 bases, with 13 bases remaining between them. The CDR3 nucleotides are TGTGCCAGCACCCTGGGGGGAATTGGAAACACCATATATTTT. Translated: CASTLGGIGNTIYF. The full variable domain, rest sourced from reference TRBV28 and TRBJ1-3, is DVKVTQSSRYLVKRTGEKVFLECVQDMDHENMFWYRQDPGLGLRLIYFSYDVKMKEKGDIPEGYSVSREKKERFSLILESASTNQTSMYLCASTLGGIGNTIYFGEGSWLTVV.

This chain uses TRBV12-3 or TRBV12-4 with TRBJ1-2, with D possibly TRBD1 on 6 matching bases. The CDR3 has 13 amino acids. Trimming took 3 bases from V and 4 from J, leaving 9 bases between them. In nucleotides, the CDR3 is TGTGCCAGCAGTTTTGCAGGGGCCTATGGCTACACCTTC. Its translation is CASSFAGAYGYTF.

The chain couples TRBV30 to TRBJ1-1, with 7 bases fitting TRBD1. CDR1 is GTSNPN and CDR2 is SVGIG in the germline V gene (reference sequence). The CDR3 has 14 residues. The ends lost 2 bases at V and 1 base at J; junction bases unmatched: 4. In DNA form, the CDR3 reads TGTGCCTGGAGTCTCGACAGGGCGAACACTGAAGCTTTCTTT. Translated: CAWSLDRANTEAFF.

This rearrangement joins TRBV3-1 (or the pseudogene TRBV3-2) to TRBJ1-2; tentatively, D is TRBD1 (5 bases). The CDR3 extends over 15 amino acids. CDR1 is LGHDT, CDR2 YNNKEL, per germline (reference sequence). V gave up 2 bases and J gave up 1 base, with 11 bases separating them. CDR3 loop: CASSQNRLDNYGYTF. CDR3 in DNA: TGTGCCAGCAGCCAAAACAGGCTCGATAACTATGGCTACACCTTC.